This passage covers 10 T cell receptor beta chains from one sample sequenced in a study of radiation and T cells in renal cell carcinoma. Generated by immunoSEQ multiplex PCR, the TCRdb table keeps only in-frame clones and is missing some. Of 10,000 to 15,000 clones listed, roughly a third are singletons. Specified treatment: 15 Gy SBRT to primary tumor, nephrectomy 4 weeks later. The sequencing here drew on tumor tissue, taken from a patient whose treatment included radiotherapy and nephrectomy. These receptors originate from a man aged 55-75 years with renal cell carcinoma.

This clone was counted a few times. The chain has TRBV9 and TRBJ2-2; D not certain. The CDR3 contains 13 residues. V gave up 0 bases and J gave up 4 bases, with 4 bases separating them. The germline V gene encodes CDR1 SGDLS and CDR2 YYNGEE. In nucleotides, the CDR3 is TGTGCCAGCAGCGTAGGAGGCACCGGGGAGCTGTTTTTT. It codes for CASSVGGTGELFF.

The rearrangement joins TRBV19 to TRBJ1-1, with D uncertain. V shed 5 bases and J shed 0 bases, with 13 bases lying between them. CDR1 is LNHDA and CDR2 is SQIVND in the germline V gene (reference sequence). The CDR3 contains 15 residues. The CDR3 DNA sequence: TGTGCCAGTAGTCCGACTCCCCGCATGAACACTGAAGCTTTCTTT. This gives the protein CASSPTPRMNTEAFF.

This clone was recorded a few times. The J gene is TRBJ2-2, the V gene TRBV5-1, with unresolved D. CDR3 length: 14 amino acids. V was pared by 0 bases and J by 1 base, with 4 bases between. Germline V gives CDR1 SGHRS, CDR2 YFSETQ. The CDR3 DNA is TGCGCCAGCAGCTTGGCTGGGAACACCGGGGAGCTGTTTTTT. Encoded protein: CASSLAGNTGELFF.

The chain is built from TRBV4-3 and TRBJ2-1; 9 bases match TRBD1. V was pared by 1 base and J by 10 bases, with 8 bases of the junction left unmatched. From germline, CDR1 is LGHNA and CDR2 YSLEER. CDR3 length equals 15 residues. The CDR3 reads CASSQGSAGTGEQFF. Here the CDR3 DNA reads TGCGCCAGCAGCCAAGGAAGTGCCGGGACAGGGGAGCAGTTCTTC.

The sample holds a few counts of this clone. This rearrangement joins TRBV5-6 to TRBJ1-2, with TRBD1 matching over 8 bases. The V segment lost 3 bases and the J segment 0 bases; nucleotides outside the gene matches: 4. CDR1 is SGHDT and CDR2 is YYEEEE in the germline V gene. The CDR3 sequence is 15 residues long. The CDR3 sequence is CASSWTGNSNYGYTF. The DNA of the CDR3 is TGTGCCAGCAGCTGGACAGGGAATTCTAACTATGGCTACACCTTC. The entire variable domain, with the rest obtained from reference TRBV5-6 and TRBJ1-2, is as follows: DAGVTQSPTHLIKTRGQQVTLRCSPKSGHDTVSWYQQALGQGPQFIFQYYEEEERQRGNFPDRFSGHQFPNYSSELNVNALLLGDSALYLCASSWTGNSNYGYTFGSGTRLTVV.

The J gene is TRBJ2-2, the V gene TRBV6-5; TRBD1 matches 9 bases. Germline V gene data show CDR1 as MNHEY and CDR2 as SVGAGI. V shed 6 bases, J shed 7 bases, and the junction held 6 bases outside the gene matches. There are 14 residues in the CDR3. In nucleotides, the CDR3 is TGTGCCAGCAGGGGACAGGGCCCCGGCGGGGAGCTGTTTTTT. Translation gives CASRGQGPGGELFF.

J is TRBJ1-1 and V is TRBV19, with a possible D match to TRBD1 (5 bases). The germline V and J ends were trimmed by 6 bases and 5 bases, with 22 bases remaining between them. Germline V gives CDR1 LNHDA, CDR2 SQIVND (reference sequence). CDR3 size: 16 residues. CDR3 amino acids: CASSEEGYRGMTEAFF. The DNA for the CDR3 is TGTGCCAGTAGCGAGGAGGGGTACCGAGGAATGACTGAAGCTTTCTTT.

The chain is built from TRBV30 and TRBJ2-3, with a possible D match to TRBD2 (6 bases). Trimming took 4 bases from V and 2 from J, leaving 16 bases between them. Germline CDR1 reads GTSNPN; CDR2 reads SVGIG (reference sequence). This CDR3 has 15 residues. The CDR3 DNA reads TGTGCCTGGAAGCTCGGGGGTACCCTCACAGATACGCAGTATTTT. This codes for CAWKLGGTLTDTQYF.

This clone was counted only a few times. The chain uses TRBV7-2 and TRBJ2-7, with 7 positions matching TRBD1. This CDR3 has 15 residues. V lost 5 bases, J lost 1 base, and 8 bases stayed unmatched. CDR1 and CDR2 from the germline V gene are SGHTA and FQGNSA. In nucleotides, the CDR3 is TGTGCCAGCAGCCGTGGACAGGTTCAATCCTACGAGCAGTACTTC. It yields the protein CASSRGQVQSYEQYF.

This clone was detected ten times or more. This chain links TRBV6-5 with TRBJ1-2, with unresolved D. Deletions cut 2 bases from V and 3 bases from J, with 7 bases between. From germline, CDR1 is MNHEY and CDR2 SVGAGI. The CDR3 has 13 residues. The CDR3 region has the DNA TGTGCCAGCAGTTACAAAGGGTACTATGGCTACACCTTC. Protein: CASSYKGYYGYTF.